This T cell receptor (beta chain) was obtained from a study of shared clonotypes between healthy human individuals. Overall study: In total, the donors were a couple of women and a few men aged 18 to 49.

This was a deep-level run. The data were produced by immunoSEQ multiplex PCR, yet TCRdb's version contains in-frame clones alone and is incomplete. The profile shows some 980,000 clones, approximately 80% of them singletons. CDR3 length: 13 residues. Trimming stripped 4 bases from V and 5 bases from J, with 8 bases between. Germline CDR1 reads MNHEY; CDR2 reads SVGAGI. This clone was seen just once. The sequencing sample was made of memory CD4+ T cells sorted from blood. As for subset: CD45RA-negative fraction. The sequence was obtained from a man aged 18 to 30 in good health. The chain employs TRBV6-5 and TRBJ2-2; no firm D call. The CDR3 coding sequence is TGTGCCAGCAGTTTTGACATGACCGGGGAGCTGTTTTTT. It codes for CASSFDMTGELFF.